This T cell receptor (beta chain) was documented in a study of T cells in Graves' hyperthyroidism and ophthalmopathy. RNA transcripts gave rise to amplified TCR beta CDR3 regions. The primer set for the first-round RT-PCR of the TCR CDR3 was HTBI. MiXCR was run by TCRdb on the multiplex PCR reads, yielding one entry per CDR3 protein. Here the sample spans around 800,000 distinct CDR3 sequences, 38% being singletons. The sequencing input was blood. The receptor comes from a young man with Graves' hyperthyroidism.

The CDR3 nucleotides read TGTGCCACCAGTGTCACTCCCTTGGAGGGCGAGCAGTACTTC. It encodes CATSVTPLEGEQYF. The chain couples TRBV24-1 to TRBJ2-7, with D possibly matching TRBD2 (6 bases). V lost 5 bases and J 6 bases, leaving 16 bases between the germline ends. The length of the CDR3 is 14 residues. Germline CDR1 KGHDR, CDR2 SFDVKD.